One sample yielded the 20 T cell receptor beta chains listed below, sequenced in a study of Ad26.COV2.S vaccination and SARS-CoV-2 variants. Documented treatment: some 20 received Ad26.COV2.S at low or high dose, single or two shots; about 5 received placebo; per-sample allocation not given. Specimens were obtained on day 63 following the first vaccine or placebo injection. Clones were sequenced by immunoSEQ multiplex PCR, and TCRdb holds only the in-frame ones, with some missing. The sample includes approximately 280,000 clones, 87% of them seen just once. The material sequenced was peripheral blood, taken in a trial of Ad26.COV2.S vaccine versus placebo. The source is a person aged 18-65 years who received the Ad26.COV2.S COVID-19 vaccine or a placebo.

The chain links TRBV20-1 to TRBJ2-3; D possibly matches TRBD1 or TRBD2 (6 bases each). Germline loops: CDR1 DFQATT, CDR2 SNEGSKA (reference sequence). The CDR3 has 15 residues. V was shortened by 3 bases and J by 6 bases, with 19 bases between the two germline ends. The CDR3 loop reads CSASSLQGGGDTQYF. Written as DNA, the CDR3 is TGCAGTGCTAGTTCCCTACAGGGAGGAGGCGATACGCAGTATTTT.

CDR3 region: CASSLEQGIWTEAFF. The CDR3 DNA sequence: TGTGCCAGCAGCTTGGAACAGGGGATATGGACTGAAGCTTTCTTT. The rearrangement links TRBV5-8 to TRBJ1-1; 7 bases are shared with TRBD1. The germline V gene has CDR1 SGHTS and CDR2 YDEGEE. The CDR3 loop spans 15 amino acids. After removal of 0 bases from V and 5 bases from J, the junction contained 7 bases not matched to a gene. The complete variable domain, with remaining parts taken from reference TRBV5-8 and TRBJ1-1, reads EAGVTQSPTHLIKTRGQQATLRCSPISGHTSVYWYQQALGLGLQFLLWYDEGEERNRGNFPPRFSGRQFPNYSSELNVNALELEDSALYLCASSLEQGIWTEAFFGQGTRLTVV.

This chain links TRBV2 with TRBJ1-5, with TRBD1 identical over 7 bases. Germline CDR1 reads SNHLY; CDR2 reads FYNNEI. The CDR3 is made up of 13 amino acids. Trimming cost V 8 bases and J 0 bases; bases outside gene matches: 1. The CDR3 reads CASGQDSNQPQHF. The CDR3 DNA reads as TGTGCCAGCGGACAGGATAGCAATCAGCCCCAGCATTTT.

J is TRBJ1-5 and V is TRBV5-1; tentative D call: TRBD1 (5 bases). This CDR3 spans 13 amino acids. CDR1 is SGHRS, CDR2 YFSETQ, per germline. With 2 bases removed from V and 9 bases from J, the gap between germline ends came to 12 bases. The CDR3 protein is CASSFQGSGPQHF. CDR3 DNA sequence: TGCGCCAGCAGCTTTCAGGGTAGCGGGCCCCAGCATTTT. The whole variable domain, filled in from reference TRBV5-1 and TRBJ1-5, reads KAGVTQTPRYLIKTRGQQVTLSCSPISGHRSVSWYQQTPGQGLQFLFEYFSETQRNKGNFPGRFSGRQFSNSRSEMNVSTLELGDSALYLCASSFQGSGPQHFGDGTRLSIL.

This clone was seen once. The chain links TRBV6-1 to TRBJ1-3; D not resolved. V lost 2 bases, J lost 0 bases, and 8 bases lay in between. The CDR3 extends over 15 amino acids. Germline CDR1 MNHNS, CDR2 SASEGT. CDR3 loop: CASSEQLISGNTIYF. In DNA form, the CDR3 reads TGTGCCAGCAGTGAACAGTTGATCTCTGGAAACACCATATATTTT.

This chain uses TRBV3-1 (or the pseudogene TRBV3-2) with TRBJ1-2; D call uncertain. In germline, CDR1 is LGHDT, CDR2 YNNKEL (reference sequence). Between the trimmed V and J ends, which lost 4 bases and 2 bases, there was a span of 17 bases. The CDR3 covers 16 residues. The CDR3 sequence: CASSRAGGGRNYGYTF. In nucleotides, the CDR3 is TGTGCCAGCAGCCGTGCGGGCGGAGGCCGCAACTATGGCTACACCTTC.

The rearrangement joins TRBV6-1 to TRBJ2-7; D may match TRBD1 or TRBD2 (5 bases each). This CDR3 has 14 residues. Trimming took 1 base from V and 4 from J, leaving 11 bases between them. CDR1 is MNHNS, CDR2 SASEGT, per germline. The CDR3 loop is CASSEVVGVYEQYF. Here the CDR3 DNA reads TGTGCCAGCAGTGAAGTAGTGGGGGTTTACGAGCAGTACTTC.

V is TRBV4-1 and J is TRBJ1-1, with 9 bases lining up with TRBD1. Trimming at V came to 3 bases and at J to 5 bases, leaving 4 bases not matched to a gene. The CDR3 sequence is 14 residues long. CDR1 and CDR2 (germline): MGHRA, YSYEKL. The CDR3 DNA sequence: TGCGCCAGCAGCCACGGGACAGGGAGAACTGAAGCTTTCTTT. Translating it yields CASSHGTGRTEAFF.

This clone came up once. The rearrangement joins TRBV11-2 to TRBJ2-7; D possibly corresponds to TRBD1 (6 bases). V was clipped by 5 bases and J by 6 bases, with 17 bases between them. Germline CDR1 reads SGHAT; CDR2 reads FQNNGV. The CDR3 extends over 14 amino acids. In DNA, the CDR3 is TGTGCCAGCAGCAGCTTACAGGGTAGAGGCGAGCAGTACTTC. Its translation: CASSSLQGRGEQYF.

The genes are TRBV7-3 and TRBJ1-5; possibly TRBD1 for D (5 bases). The CDR3 has 13 residues. V lost 4 bases to trimming and J lost 3 bases, with 7 bases between them. CDR1 is SGHTA and CDR2 is FQGTGA in the germline V gene. CDR3 sequence: CASSWDSNQPQHF. For the CDR3, the DNA is TGTGCCAGCAGCTGGGACTCCAATCAGCCCCAGCATTTT.

The rearrangement links TRBV12-3 or TRBV12-4 to TRBJ2-5; no firm D call. V was clipped by 4 bases and J by 7 bases, with 13 bases between them. The CDR3 runs to 13 residues. CDR3 amino acids: CASSSLPSGTQYF. In nucleotides, the CDR3 is TGTGCCAGCAGTTCTCTACCTTCGGGGACCCAGTACTTC.

V gene TRBV28 combines with J gene TRBJ1-5; 7 bases match TRBD1. The CDR3 length is 15 residues. Germline V gene lookup returns CDR1 MDHEN and CDR2 SYDVKM. The ends lost 6 bases at V and 0 bases at J; junction bases unmatched: 5. The CDR3 protein is CASRRQGDSNQPQHF. The CDR3 DNA reads TGTGCCAGCAGACGACAGGGTGATAGCAATCAGCCCCAGCATTTT.

The table lists this clone with a few counts. The rearrangement joins TRBV30 to TRBJ1-5, with 8 nucleotides matching TRBD1. V shed 1 base, J shed 5 bases, and the junction held 4 bases outside the gene matches. Germline V gene sequence: CDR1 GTSNPN, CDR2 SVGIG (reference sequence). This CDR3 region has 14 residues. CDR3 bases: TGTGCCTGGAGTGCCGGACAGGGAGATCAGCCCCAGCATTTT. This codes for CAWSAGQGDQPQHF.

This chain uses TRBV3-1 (or the pseudogene TRBV3-2) with TRBJ2-3; D gene ambiguous. Germline CDR1 LGHDT, CDR2 YNNKEL (reference sequence). This CDR3 comprises 13 residues. The V end lost 2 bases, the J end lost 4 bases, and 7 bases lay between the germline ends. CDR3 residues: CASSQNIADTQYF. Written as DNA, the CDR3 is TGTGCCAGCAGCCAAAATATTGCAGATACGCAGTATTTT.

The rearrangement joins TRBV19 to TRBJ1-2; a possible D gene is TRBD1 (6 bases). The germline CDR1 and CDR2 sequences are LNHDA and SQIVND (reference sequence). This CDR3 spans 15 amino acids. V shed 5 bases and J shed 5 bases, with 18 bases lying between them. The CDR3 DNA follows: TGTGCCAGTAGTGTCCGGGACAACCCTTCGTATGGCTACACCTTC. Protein: CASSVRDNPSYGYTF.

This chain joins TRBV11-2 and TRBJ2-7; 8 positions agree with TRBD1. With V trimmed by 1 base and J by 2 bases, 7 bases remained unmatched. Germline CDR1 and CDR2: SGHAT and FQNNGV. The CDR3 is made up of 16 amino acids. This chain's CDR3 is CASSLGPATGAYEQYF. The DNA of the CDR3 is TGTGCCAGCAGCTTAGGTCCGGCGACAGGGGCCTACGAGCAGTACTTC.

The rearrangement links TRBV2 to TRBJ2-7, with D maybe TRBD1 (6 bases). The CDR3 is made up of 13 amino acids. Trimming took off 10 bases at V and 0 bases at J, with 13 bases between the two ends. Germline V CDR1 and CDR2: SNHLY, FYNNEI. DNA of the CDR3: TGTGCCATCAGGACAGAAACCTCCTACGAGCAGTACTTC. Translated: CAIRTETSYEQYF.

The CDR3 here is CASSLSAGNEKLFF. DNA for the CDR3: TGTGCCAGCTCACTCTCGGCGGGTAATGAAAAACTGTTTTTT. The rearrangement links TRBV18 to TRBJ1-4, with D hard to call. The CDR3 runs 14 residues. Trimming took 4 bases from V and 4 from J, leaving 10 bases between them. Germline lookup yields CDR1 KGHSH and CDR2 LQKENI. The variable domain in full, completed from reference TRBV18 and TRBJ1-4, reads NAGVMQNPRHLVRRRGQEARLRCSPMKGHSHVYWYRQLPEEGLKFMVYLQKENIIDESGMPKERFSAEFPKEGPSILRIQQVVRGDSAAYFCASSLSAGNEKLFFGSGTQLSVL.

The gene calls are TRBV9 and TRBJ1-6; no clear D. Trimming stripped 1 base from V and 8 bases from J, with 7 bases between. From germline, CDR1 is SGDLS and CDR2 YYNGEE. The CDR3 runs to 13 residues. The CDR3: CASSVKSDSPLHF. The CDR3 bases are TGTGCCAGCAGCGTAAAAAGTGATTCACCCCTCCACTTT. Full variable domain (missing parts from reference TRBV9 and TRBJ1-6): DSGVTQTPKHLITATGQRVTLRCSPRSGDLSVYWYQQSLDQGLQFLIQYYNGEERAKGNILERFSAQQFPDLHSELNLSSLELGDSALYFCASSVKSDSPLHFGNGTRLTVT.

This chain links TRBV27 with TRBJ1-4; D perhaps matches TRBD1 (6 bases). The CDR3 extends over 11 amino acids. Per the germline V gene, CDR1 is MNHEY and CDR2 is SMNVEV (reference sequence). V was trimmed by 8 bases and J by 8 bases, leaving 9 bases between them. CDR3 protein: CASGRGEKLFF. In nucleotides, the CDR3 is TGTGCCAGCGGGAGGGGGGAAAAACTGTTTTTT.